This TCR beta chain was sequenced during a study of CD8+ T cells in alopecia areata. Study-wide context: Tofacitinib therapy took 6 to 18 months; 6 months off drug came after. The study, taken as a whole, reports: Expanded CD8+ clones among the top 100, and scalp clonality, were significantly decreased by tofacitinib. The study found TCR sharing across patients less clear than in mice, possibly for HLA reasons.

Described treatment: oral pan-JAK inhibitor, 5-10 mg twice daily. A remark on this clone: Its antigen remains unidentified.

RNA was isolated and reverse transcribed to cDNA, the sequencing template. Libraries were prepared by immunoSEQ multiplex PCR; TCRdb keeps only in-frame clonotypes and omits some of them. Of more than 200,000 clones listed, roughly two fifths were seen once; the top ten hold about 2.6%. This TCR was recovered from a human donor with alopecia areata. The sample was CD4+ T cells sorted from blood, taken around week 37, from a patient treated with tofacitinib.

The CDR3 nucleotides read TGTGCCAGCAGTTTGCAGGGACGGGCTGAAGCTTTCTTT. This gives the protein CASSLQGRAEAFF. The chain combines TRBV28 with TRBJ1-1; D is possibly TRBD1 (5 bases). The ends were cut back, 3 bases at V and 6 bases at J, with 11 bases in the middle. The CDR3 has 13 amino acids. Looked up from germline, CDR1 is MDHEN and CDR2 is SYDVKM.